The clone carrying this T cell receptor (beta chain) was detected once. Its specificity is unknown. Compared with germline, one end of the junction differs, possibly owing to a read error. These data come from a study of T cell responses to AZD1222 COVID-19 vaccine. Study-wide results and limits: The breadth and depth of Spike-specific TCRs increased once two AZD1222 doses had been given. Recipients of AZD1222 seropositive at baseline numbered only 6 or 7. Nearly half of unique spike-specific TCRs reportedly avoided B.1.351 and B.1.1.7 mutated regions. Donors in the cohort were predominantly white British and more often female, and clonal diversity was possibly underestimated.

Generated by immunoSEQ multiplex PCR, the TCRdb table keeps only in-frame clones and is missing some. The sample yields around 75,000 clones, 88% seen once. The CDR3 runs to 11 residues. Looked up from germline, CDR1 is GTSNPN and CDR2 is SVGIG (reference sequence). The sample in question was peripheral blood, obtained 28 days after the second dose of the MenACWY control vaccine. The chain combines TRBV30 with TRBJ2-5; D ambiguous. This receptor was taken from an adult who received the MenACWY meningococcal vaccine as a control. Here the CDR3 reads CACTHQETQYF. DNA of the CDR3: TGTGCCTGCACGCACCAGGAGACCCAGTACTTC.